What follows are 25 T cell receptor beta chains derived from one specimen sequenced in a study of cytomegalovirus exposure and HLA in healthy donors. With 60 Vbeta and 13 Jbeta primers, the PCR was carried out. Assay used: immunoSEQ multiplex PCR; TCRdb lists only in-frame clones, some missing. The sample includes roughly 250,000 clones, about four fifths seen only once; the top ten take approximately 0.3%. Material: PBMCs. These receptors were obtained from a girl aged 2 to 9 in good health and CMV-seronegative.

V gene TRBV18 combines with J gene TRBJ1-2; possible D gene TRBD1, 6 bases. V was cut by 0 bases and J by 4 bases, with 9 bases left in between. The CDR3 has 14 amino acids. CDR1 and CDR2 (germline): KGHSH, LQKENI. The CDR3 protein is CASSPPDRPYGYTF. In nucleotides, the CDR3 is TGTGCCAGCTCACCACCTGACAGGCCCTATGGCTACACCTTC.

V is TRBV7-9 and J is TRBJ2-1; the D is unclear. The V gene's germline CDR1 is SEHNR and CDR2 FQNEAQ (reference sequence). Trimming removed 5 bases at V and 7 bases at J, with 18 bases between. The CDR3 has 15 residues. The CDR3 protein is CASSPVSNPQNEQFF. CDR3 nucleotides: TGTGCCAGCAGCCCCGTCTCGAACCCTCAGAATGAGCAGTTCTTC.

J is TRBJ1-5 and V is TRBV7-9; 7 bases are a match to TRBD1. Germline loops: CDR1 SEHNR, CDR2 FQNEAQ (reference sequence). V was pared by 5 bases and J by 0 bases, with 4 bases of the junction left unmatched. The CDR3 loop spans 15 amino acids. CDR3 sequence reads: CASSGDSYSNQPQHF. CDR3 DNA sequence: TGTGCCAGCAGCGGGGACAGCTATAGCAATCAGCCCCAGCATTTT.

This chain links TRBV28 with TRBJ1-5; 10 positions match TRBD1. Germline V lookup: CDR1 MDHEN, CDR2 SYDVKM. The CDR3 is made up of 18 amino acids. The V gene end was trimmed by 6 bases and the J gene end by 4 bases; junction bases not matched to a gene: 15. The DNA for the CDR3 is TGTGCCAGCAGCTCCCCCGGGACAGGGGCCCTACAGAATCAGCCCCAGCATTTT. Translated: CASSSPGTGALQNQPQHF.

This clone was recorded only once. The gene calls are TRBV15 and TRBJ2-5, with 7 positions matching TRBD1. This CDR3 spans 15 amino acids. Germline CDR1 LNHNV, CDR2 YYDKDF (reference sequence). The V gene end was trimmed by 4 bases and the J gene end by 2 bases; junction bases not matched to a gene: 7. In DNA form, the CDR3 reads TGTGCCACCAGCAAGACAGGGAACGATCAAGAGACCCAGTACTTC. It yields the protein CATSKTGNDQETQYF.

This chain connects TRBV7-9 to TRBJ1-5; 7 positions agree with TRBD1. This CDR3 spans 13 amino acids. V shed 5 bases, J shed 4 bases, and the junction held 2 bases outside the gene matches. Germline-derived CDR1 and CDR2 are SEHNR and FQNEAQ (reference sequence). The CDR3 protein is CASSQQGNQPQHF. The CDR3 DNA sequence: TGTGCCAGCAGCCAACAGGGGAATCAGCCCCAGCATTTT.

The genes are TRBV7-9 and TRBJ2-1; no clear D. Trimming removed 2 bases from V and 6 bases from J, with 8 bases in between. The CDR3 is 13 residues long. The germline gives CDR1 SEHNR, CDR2 FQNEAQ (reference sequence). CDR3 protein: CASSLSVSNEQFF. In DNA form, the CDR3 reads TGTGCCAGCAGCTTATCAGTCAGCAATGAGCAGTTCTTC.

The chain is built from TRBV29-1 and TRBJ2-3; possible D gene TRBD1, 5 bases. Germline CDR1 and CDR2: SQVTM and ANQGSEA. Trimming left V 3 bases short and J 6 bases short, with 13 bases between. This CDR3 contains 13 residues. In DNA, the CDR3 is TGCAGCGTTGATCTGGGGCCTAGGGATACGCAGTATTTT. Amino acid sequence: CSVDLGPRDTQYF.

V is TRBV2 and J is TRBJ1-1; D not certain. Germline V lookup: CDR1 SNHLY, CDR2 FYNNEI. The CDR3 runs to 12 residues. The germline V and J ends were trimmed by 3 bases and 3 bases, with 5 bases remaining between them. The CDR3 DNA is TGTGCCAGCAGTGATCTGTACACTGAAGCTTTCTTT. This gives the protein CASSDLYTEAFF.

This sequence joins TRBV28 and TRBJ1-1; no reliable D call. V lost 3 bases and J 2 bases, leaving 16 bases between the germline ends. The CDR3 has 16 residues. Germline assignment: CDR1 MDHEN and CDR2 SYDVKM. Written as DNA, the CDR3 is TGTGCCAGCAGTTTTTCCCCGTGGTCAGGTAACACTGAAGCTTTCTTT. Translated: CASSFSPWSGNTEAFF.

The J gene is TRBJ2-1, the V gene TRBV19; 7 bases map to TRBD2. V shed 6 bases, J shed 7 bases, and the junction held 6 bases outside the gene matches. Per germline, CDR1 LNHDA and CDR2 SQIVND (reference sequence). The CDR3 is 13 residues long. This CDR3 is CASRPGGINEQFF. As DNA, the CDR3 is TGTGCCAGTAGACCGGGAGGTATAAATGAGCAGTTCTTC.

The chain carries TRBV27 and TRBJ2-3; D is uncertain. Trimming removed 6 bases at V and 1 base at J, with 8 bases between. CDR1 MNHEY and CDR2 SMNVEV come from the germline V gene (reference sequence). The CDR3 spans 13 residues. The CDR3 spells CASSKPGTDTQYF. CDR3 sequence (DNA): TGTGCCAGCAGCAAACCGGGCACAGATACGCAGTATTTT.

The V and J genes are TRBV7-9 and TRBJ2-2; D is unclear. The germline V and J ends were trimmed by 0 bases and 0 bases, with 5 bases remaining between them. CDR1 and CDR2 from the germline V gene are SEHNR and FQNEAQ (reference sequence). This CDR3 contains 15 residues. The CDR3 protein is CASSLAPANTGELFF. In DNA form, the CDR3 reads TGTGCCAGCAGCTTAGCCCCAGCGAACACCGGGGAGCTGTTTTTT.

This clone appeared a single time. The gene calls are TRBV27 and TRBJ2-5, with 7 bases identical to TRBD2. The J call may not be correct, given that the DNA end is closer to TRBJ2-7. CDR1 and CDR2 (germline): MNHEY, SMNVEV (reference sequence). The CDR3 covers 17 residues. The CDR3 is CASSLAGRRTSSYEQYF. The CDR3 nucleotides are TGTGCCAGCAGTTTAGCGGGACGGAGGACTAGCTCCTACGAGCAGTACTTC.

This clone was found once. The chain couples TRBV11-2 to TRBJ2-7, with 7 positions matching TRBD1. This CDR3 contains 14 residues. Germline values: CDR1 SGHAT, CDR2 FQNNGV. J was trimmed by 3 bases and V by 5 bases; bases with no gene match: 7. CDR3: CASSLLTGYYEQYF. The CDR3 DNA reads as TGTGCCAGCAGCCTCTTGACAGGGTACTACGAGCAGTACTTC.

The chain joins TRBV5-8 to TRBJ2-7; D unresolved. V was pared by 1 base and J by 3 bases, with 5 bases between. The V gene's germline CDR1 is SGHTS and CDR2 YDEGEE. There are 12 residues in the CDR3. The CDR3 sequence: CASSLLGYEQYF. The CDR3 bases are TGTGCCAGCAGCTTGCTAGGCTACGAGCAGTACTTC.

J is TRBJ2-5 and V is TRBV19; TRBD1 aligns across 10 bases. The DNA end lines up better with TRBJ2-7; the J call may be wrong. CDR1 and CDR2 (germline): LNHDA, SQIVND (reference sequence). The CDR3 is 15 residues long. The CDR3 loop reads CASSIGTGGSYEQYF. The DNA for the CDR3 is TGTGCCAGTAGTATAGGGACAGGGGGCTCCTACGAGCAGTACTTC.

CDR3 sequence reads: CASSHFSGTGGAMWNEQFF. Here the CDR3 DNA reads TGTGCCAGCAGCCACTTCTCCGGGACAGGGGGCGCCATGTGGAATGAGCAGTTCTTC. The rearrangement joins TRBV5-8 to TRBJ2-1; TRBD1 aligns across 12 bases. The V segment lost 4 bases and the J segment 7 bases; nucleotides outside the gene matches: 18. The CDR3 consists of 19 residues. Germline CDR1 reads SGHTS; CDR2 reads YDEGEE.

This chain joins TRBV27 and TRBJ2-1; 10 nucleotides agree with TRBD2. Per the germline V gene, CDR1 is MNHEY and CDR2 is SMNVEV (reference sequence). J gave up 5 bases and V 0 bases, and 1 base lay outside the gene matches. The CDR3 loop spans 15 amino acids. The CDR3 sequence: CASSLSGLADNEQFF. The CDR3 DNA is TGTGCCAGCAGTTTATCTGGACTAGCGGACAATGAGCAGTTCTTC.

This rearrangement joins TRBV18 to TRBJ1-1; D is possibly TRBD1 (6 bases). The CDR3 has 15 amino acids. Deletions cut 3 bases from V and 0 bases from J, with 11 bases between. Germline V lookup: CDR1 KGHSH, CDR2 LQKENI. CDR3: CASSPPGQMNTEAFF. The DNA for the CDR3 is TGTGCCAGCTCACCCCCCGGACAGATGAACACTGAAGCTTTCTTT.

This chain uses TRBV5-4 with TRBJ2-1, with 8 bases lining up with TRBD2. The V gene's germline CDR1 is SGHNT and CDR2 YYREEE (reference sequence). There are 13 residues in the CDR3. V gave up 2 bases and J gave up 6 bases; unmatched junction bases: 1. The CDR3, as DNA: TGTGCCAGCAGCTTCGGGGGGGGCAATGAGCAGTTCTTC. Its translation: CASSFGGGNEQFF. The variable domain in full, completed from reference TRBV5-4 and TRBJ2-1, reads ETGVTQSPTHLIKTRGQQVTLRCSSQSGHNTVSWYQQALGQGPQFIFQYYREEENGRGNFPPRFSGLQFPNYSSELNVNALELDDSALYLCASSFGGGNEQFFGPGTRLTVL.

This chain connects TRBV7-9 to TRBJ2-7; TRBD1 aligns across 8 bases. Germline V gene data show CDR1 as SEHNR and CDR2 as FQNEAQ (reference sequence). CDR3 length: 12 residues. Trimming cost V 10 bases and J 5 bases; bases outside gene matches: 7. This CDR3 reads CATEDRVNEQYF. For the CDR3, the DNA is TGTGCCACCGAGGACAGGGTCAACGAGCAGTACTTC.

This clone was detected once. The V gene is TRBV7-6, the J gene TRBJ2-7; D is ambiguous. The CDR3 spans 12 residues. Looked up from germline, CDR1 is SGHVS and CDR2 is FNYEAQ. The V gene lost 4 bases and the J gene lost 4 bases, with 8 bases spanning the gap. CDR3 nucleotide sequence: TGTGCCAGCAGCTCGACGCGGTACGAGCAGTACTTC. Its protein product is CASSSTRYEQYF.

The chain links TRBV28 to TRBJ1-5; D remains ambiguous. The CDR3 covers 14 residues. CDR1 and CDR2 from the germline V gene are MDHEN and SYDVKM. Between the trimmed V and J ends, which lost 5 bases and 10 bases, there was a span of 18 bases. The CDR3 region is CASSIGRVGGPQHF. The CDR3 nucleotides read TGTGCCAGCAGTATAGGACGGGTGGGAGGACCCCAGCATTTT.

The rearrangement uses TRBV19 and TRBJ2-7; 11 bases map to TRBD2. V lost 1 base, J lost 6 bases, and 5 bases stayed unmatched. The CDR3 is 15 amino acids. Germline V gives CDR1 LNHDA, CDR2 SQIVND (reference sequence). The CDR3 here is CASSIASGRPSEQYF. CDR3 nucleotides: TGTGCCAGTAGTATAGCTAGCGGGAGGCCAAGCGAGCAGTACTTC.